Each of the 27 T cell receptor beta chains below was sequenced from the same sample in a study of cytomegalovirus exposure and HLA in healthy donors (dated by TCRdb to 2015 to 2018). Library method: the immunoSEQ multiplex PCR assay. TCRdb stores this immuneACCESS table with in-frame sequences only. Part of the clones is absent; in the studies checked, under half of the shortfall reflects unresolved V genes, and no reason is known for the rest. This sample holds more than 200,000 clones; about nine tenths were observed only once. The ten largest clones capture 2.5% to 3.5% of the sample. Source material: PBMCs. The receptors here all came from a woman in her thirties in good health and CMV-seronegative.

This clone was observed a single time. This chain connects TRBV10-3 to TRBJ1-1; D unclear. CDR3 length equals 14 residues. The germline V gene encodes CDR1 ENHRY and CDR2 SYGVKD. Trimming shortened V by 2 bases and J by 6 bases, and 13 bases separated the two germline ends. The CDR3 loop is CAISEKRSYAEAFF. CDR3 DNA: TGTGCCATCAGTGAGAAACGGAGTTACGCTGAAGCTTTCTTT.

The chain joins TRBV7-9 to TRBJ2-3; 8 bases are a match to TRBD2. Germline values: CDR1 SEHNR, CDR2 FQNEAQ (reference sequence). This CDR3 is built from 15 residues. J lost 1 base, V lost 5 bases, and 5 bases had no gene match. As DNA, the CDR3 is TGTGCCAGCAGCCGACAGACTAGCGGCACAGATACGCAGTATTTT. Its protein product is CASSRQTSGTDTQYF.

The chain is built from TRBV6-6 and TRBJ2-3; tentatively, D is TRBD1 (5 bases). Between the trimmed V and J ends, which lost 7 bases and 7 bases, there was a span of 24 bases. Germline CDR1 and CDR2: MNHNY and SVGAGI (reference sequence). This CDR3 is 16 amino acids long. In nucleotides, the CDR3 is TGTGCCAGCACCCTTGACCAGGGCACCGGCCAGAATACGCAGTATTTT. Translated, it gives CASTLDQGTGQNTQYF.

This clone showed up just once. This rearrangement joins TRBV2 to TRBJ1-3; D is unclear. Trimming removed 5 bases at V and 0 bases at J, with 8 bases between. The CDR3 has 14 amino acids. The germline CDR1 and CDR2 sequences are SNHLY and FYNNEI. As DNA, the CDR3 is TGTGCCAGCAGTTACGACCTCTCTGGAAACACCATATATTTT. Residues: CASSYDLSGNTIYF.

V is TRBV19 and J is TRBJ1-1; 7 nucleotides agree with TRBD1. The V gene end was trimmed by 10 bases and the J gene end by 6 bases; junction bases not matched to a gene: 17. Germline assignment: CDR1 LNHDA and CDR2 SQIVND (reference sequence). The CDR3 is made up of 15 amino acids. CDR3 sequence reads: CATTTGDMKDPEAFF. CDR3 in DNA: TGTGCCACAACTACAGGGGACATGAAAGACCCTGAAGCTTTCTTT.

The J gene is TRBJ2-7, the V gene TRBV7-2, with TRBD2 identical over 7 bases. The junction had 10 bases not matched to a gene; V was cut back by 8 bases and J by 3 bases. The CDR3 consists of 14 residues. Germline assignment: CDR1 SGHTA and CDR2 FQGNSA. The CDR3 here is CASSWSGGGYEQYF. As DNA, the CDR3 is TGTGCCAGCTCCTGGTCCGGCGGGGGCTACGAGCAGTACTTC. Looking up the rest from reference TRBV7-2 and TRBJ2-7 gives the full variable domain: GAGVSQSPSNKVTEKGKDVELRCDPISGHTALYWYRQSLGQGLEFLIYFQGNSAPDKSGLPSDRFSAERTGGSVSTLTIQRTQQEDSAVYLCASSWSGGGYEQYFGPGTRLTVT.

The chain carries TRBV7-8 and TRBJ1-2; weak D call: TRBD1 (5 bases). Germline assignment: CDR1 SGHVS and CDR2 FQNEAQ. The CDR3 consists of 12 residues. V was clipped by 0 bases and J by 8 bases, with 7 bases between them. As DNA, the CDR3 is TGTGCCAGCAGCTTAGCGGGGGTCGGCTACACCTTC. Translated, it gives CASSLAGVGYTF.

The V call is TRBV28, the J call TRBJ1-2; the D is unclear. Trimming cost V 2 bases and J 2 bases, with 9 bases left between them. In germline, CDR1 is MDHEN, CDR2 SYDVKM. The CDR3 is made up of 14 amino acids. CDR3 in amino acids: CASSLVPRNYGYTF. The CDR3 nucleotides read TGTGCCAGCAGTTTAGTACCCAGGAACTATGGCTACACCTTC.

The chain links TRBV5-1 to TRBJ2-1, with D maybe TRBD2 (6 bases). This CDR3 is 15 amino acids long. V was trimmed by 4 bases and J by 4 bases, leaving 15 bases between them. The germline V gene encodes CDR1 SGHRS and CDR2 YFSETQ. This chain's CDR3 is CASSLGGTSYNEQFF. The CDR3 nucleotides read TGCGCCAGCAGCCTAGGTGGGACTTCGTACAATGAGCAGTTCTTC.

The rearrangement joins TRBV4-1 to TRBJ2-2; D is uncertain. Per germline, CDR1 MGHRA and CDR2 YSYEKL. The length of the CDR3 is 16 residues. Trimming took off 4 bases at V and 6 bases at J, with 18 bases between the two ends. Here the CDR3 DNA reads TGCGCCAGCAGCCCGGAAAGATTCCAACTCCCCGGGGAGCTGTTTTTT. Protein sequence: CASSPERFQLPGELFF.

V usage is TRBV27 and J usage is TRBJ2-2; a weak D match, TRBD1 (6 bases). CDR3 length: 16 amino acids. CDR1 and CDR2 from the germline V gene are MNHEY and SMNVEV (reference sequence). With 10 bases removed from V and 1 base from J, the gap between germline ends came to 19 bases. This CDR3 is CATHAARGRNTGELFF. The CDR3 coding sequence is TGTGCCACCCACGCGGCCAGGGGCCGGAACACCGGGGAGCTGTTTTTT.

The chain has TRBV5-1 and TRBJ1-1; 9 nucleotides match TRBD1. This CDR3 is built from 18 residues. Per germline, CDR1 SGHRS and CDR2 YFSETQ. Germline trimming cut 2 bases from V and 1 base from J; bases unmatched to any gene: 12. The CDR3 DNA reads as TGCGCCAGCAGCTTCGACCAACAGGGGGCCATAGGGAACACTGAAGCTTTCTTT. Translated: CASSFDQQGAIGNTEAFF.

V is TRBV15 and J is TRBJ1-5; 7 nucleotides align to TRBD1. CDR1 is LNHNV, CDR2 YYDKDF, per germline (reference sequence). The CDR3 runs to 15 residues. The trim removed 0 bases at V and 4 bases at J, leaving 3 bases unmatched. The CDR3 region is CATSRDGTANQPQHF. CDR3 sequence (DNA): TGTGCCACCAGCAGAGATGGGACAGCTAATCAGCCCCAGCATTTT.

The chain's CDR3 is CASSRTSGKSSYNEQFF. In DNA form, the CDR3 reads TGTGCCAGCAGTCGGACTAGCGGGAAGAGCTCCTACAATGAGCAGTTCTTC. The genes are TRBV2 and TRBJ2-1, with 12 bases identical to TRBD2. Trimming took 5 bases from V and 0 from J; bases not matched to a gene: 5. Germline lookup yields CDR1 SNHLY and CDR2 FYNNEI. The CDR3 is made up of 17 amino acids.

The chain joins TRBV7-3 to TRBJ2-3; D possibly corresponds to TRBD2 (5 bases). The CDR3 consists of 14 residues. The ends were cut back, 5 bases at V and 6 bases at J, with 15 bases in the middle. Germline loops: CDR1 SGHTA, CDR2 FQGTGA. The CDR3 loop reads CASSILGPGDTQYF. In DNA form, the CDR3 reads TGTGCCAGCAGCATACTAGGTCCGGGGGATACGCAGTATTTT.

This chain joins TRBV29-1 and TRBJ2-2; no clear D gene. Trimming removed 1 base from V and 11 bases from J, with 5 bases in between. The germline V gene has CDR1 SQVTM and CDR2 ANQGSEA. The CDR3 loop spans 10 amino acids. The CDR3 protein is CSVEVGELFF. The CDR3, as DNA: TGCAGCGTTGAAGTTGGAGAGCTGTTTTTT.

The chain carries TRBV27 and TRBJ2-7; tentative D call: TRBD1 (5 bases). This CDR3 spans 13 amino acids. The germline V and J ends were trimmed by 3 bases and 3 bases, with 9 bases remaining between them. Looked up from germline, CDR1 is MNHEY and CDR2 is SMNVEV (reference sequence). This chain's CDR3 is CASSLQDSYEQYF. In nucleotides, the CDR3 is TGTGCCAGCAGTTTGCAAGACAGCTACGAGCAGTACTTC.

The chain joins TRBV4-1 to TRBJ1-5, with a weak D call TRBD1 (5 bases). The CDR3 is made up of 17 amino acids. V shed 2 bases and J shed 5 bases, with 19 bases lying between them. Germline CDR1 MGHRA, CDR2 YSYEKL. Here the CDR3 reads CASSQHPRGNGYQPQHF. The CDR3 DNA reads as TGCGCCAGCAGCCAACACCCCCGGGGGAATGGGTATCAGCCCCAGCATTTT.

V and J are TRBV9 and TRBJ1-2; no clear D. Trimming pared 6 bases from V and 2 bases from J, leaving 5 bases between. Germline V gene lookup returns CDR1 SGDLS and CDR2 YYNGEE. The CDR3 sequence is 11 residues long. The CDR3, as DNA: TGTGCCAGCAAGTCGAACTATGGCTACACCTTC. This codes for CASKSNYGYTF.

J is TRBJ2-7 and V is TRBV5-8; D is undetermined. This CDR3 region has 15 residues. V was trimmed by 1 base and J by 2 bases, leaving 13 bases between them. CDR1 is SGHTS, CDR2 YDEGEE, per germline. CDR3 DNA sequence: TGTGCCAGCAGCTTGTCAACCAGACTTACCTACGAGCAGTACTTC. Protein sequence: CASSLSTRLTYEQYF.

Turning to this clone: The same CDR3 also results from other DNA sequences found in this sample. V is TRBV28 and J is TRBJ1-2; D gene uncertain. Germline V lookup: CDR1 MDHEN, CDR2 SYDVKM. The CDR3 is 12 amino acids. Trimming removed 7 bases from V and 4 bases from J, with 10 bases in between. The CDR3 region is CASIGVGYGYTF. DNA of the CDR3: TGTGCCAGCATTGGGGTTGGCTATGGCTACACCTTC.

CDR3 DNA: TGTGCCTGGAGTGTGGGTCTTGTGGATGGCTACACCTTC. As protein: CAWSVGLVDGYTF. The V call is TRBV30, the J call TRBJ1-2, with D unresolved. The CDR3 covers 13 residues. Germline-derived CDR1 and CDR2 are GTSNPN and SVGIG (reference sequence). Trimming took 0 bases from V and 6 from J, leaving 11 bases between them.

The chain carries TRBV2 and TRBJ2-1; 11 nucleotides agree with TRBD2. Germline loops: CDR1 SNHLY, CDR2 FYNNEI. CDR3 length: 15 amino acids. V was clipped by 6 bases and J by 5 bases; unmatched bases: 6. CDR3 in amino acids: CASRETSGVNNEQFF. Written as DNA, the CDR3 is TGTGCCAGCAGGGAGACTAGCGGGGTAAACAATGAGCAGTTCTTC.

The chain combines TRBV7-2 with TRBJ2-7, with 8 positions matching TRBD1. Looked up from germline, CDR1 is SGHTA and CDR2 is FQGNSA. The CDR3 length is 15 residues. J was trimmed by 4 bases and V by 4 bases; bases with no gene match: 9. The CDR3 DNA reads as TGTGCCAGCAGCTCTGGAATGCGACAGGGGTACGAGCAGTACTTC. Translating gives CASSSGMRQGYEQYF. The full variable domain, completed using reference TRBV7-2 and TRBJ2-7, is GAGVSQSPSNKVTEKGKDVELRCDPISGHTALYWYRQSLGQGLEFLIYFQGNSAPDKSGLPSDRFSAERTGGSVSTLTIQRTQQEDSAVYLCASSSGMRQGYEQYFGPGTRLTVT.

The chain recombines TRBV7-8 with TRBJ2-3; D ambiguous. The V end lost 5 bases, the J end lost 0 bases, and 18 bases lay between the germline ends. This CDR3 has 17 amino acids. Looked up from germline, CDR1 is SGHVS and CDR2 is FQNEAQ. CDR3 DNA: TGTGCCAGCAGCCATCCCCCCACAGAATCTAGCACAGATACGCAGTATTTT. Translation: CASSHPPTESSTDTQYF.

This chain links TRBV5-1 with TRBJ2-7; the D gene could be TRBD1 or TRBD2 (5 bases each). Germline CDR1 reads SGHRS; CDR2 reads YFSETQ. The germline V and J ends were trimmed by 6 bases and 1 base, with 14 bases remaining between them. This CDR3 is built from 14 residues. CDR3 residues: CASNNGTISYEQYF. In DNA form, the CDR3 reads TGCGCCAGCAATAACGGGACCATTTCCTACGAGCAGTACTTC.

The rearrangement joins TRBV9 to TRBJ2-7; possible D gene TRBD1, 6 bases. Trimming left V 0 bases short and J 5 bases short, with 24 bases between. Germline CDR1 reads SGDLS; CDR2 reads YYNGEE. This CDR3 has 18 residues. DNA for the CDR3: TGTGCCAGCAGCGTAGATCCCAATCCGGGCAGGGGACAAAACGAGCAGTACTTC. It is translated as CASSVDPNPGRGQNEQYF.